This T cell receptor beta chain was captured in a study of blood T cell repertoires in COVID-19. Study as a whole: The analysed material was cDNA or gDNA that came from T cells, B-cell-depleted T cells, or PBMCs.

The sample holds a few counts of this clone. The CDR3 is 15 residues long. The Seattle patients joined while their infection was active and were tracked longitudinally afterward. Original analysis: The authors estimated nucleated cell counts from reference gene primer amplification. Sequenced by immunoSEQ multiplex PCR; TCRdb stores in-frame clones only, minus some. From that table come the V and J calls and clone size; the DNA was used to work out D and trimming. In the table there are 75,000 to 85,000 clones, around 83% of which are singletons. The sample taken for sequencing was peripheral blood. The receptor was derived from a man between 60 and 75 years old with COVID-19, enrolled during active disease. The chain is built from TRBV21-1 and TRBJ1-5; the D call of TRBD1 is as the table states it, not checked on the DNA. TRBV21-1 is recorded as a pseudogene. The CDR3, as DNA: TGTGCCAGCACCCTAATTCAGGGACAAGGGGAGCCCCAGCATTTT. Amino acids: CASTLIQGQGEPQHF.